This is a list of T cell receptor beta chains from one sample in a study of cytomegalovirus exposure and HLA in healthy donors. Sequencing was performed with immunoSEQ multiplex PCR; in TCRdb, only in-frame clones are kept and a portion is missing. The sample gives some 200,000 clones, approximately 81% of which show up once; 2% to 2.5% is in the top ten. The specimen sequenced was PBMCs. All receptors come from a woman in her fifties or sixties in good health and CMV-seronegative. The CDR3 runs from the conserved cysteine through the conserved F or W. D genes are given only for firm matches. Size is omitted from some rows. Given values are once, few, many or a class for expanded clones.

abundance	d_gene	v_gene	j_gene	CDR3nt	CDR3aa
once	.	TRBV7-2	TRBJ1-5	TGTGCCAGCAGCCCAGGCAGTGTGGGCAATCAGCCCCAGCATTTT	CASSPGSVGNQPQHF
.	TRBD1	TRBV11-2	TRBJ2-7	TGTGCCAGCAGCAGACAGGGCCCCCCCTACGAGCAGTACTTC	CASSRQGPPYEQYF
.	TRBD2	TRBV7-9	TRBJ2-3	TGTTCCAGCAGCTTAGAGCGGGGTTTAGATACGCAGTATTTT	CSSSLERGLDTQYF
few	TRBD1	TRBV28	TRBJ1-2	TGTGCCAGCAGTCTAGACAGGGGGCTTGGCTACACCTTC	CASSLDRGLGYTF
.	.	TRBV4-2	TRBJ1-2	TGTGCCAGCAGCCAAACAGACGGCTATGGCTACACCTTC	CASSQTDGYGYTF
once	TRBD1	TRBV5-4	TRBJ2-5	TGTGCCAGCAGCTTGGGGGACAGGGGGCCAGAGACCCAGTACTTC	CASSLGDRGPETQYF
.	TRBD2	TRBV7-6	TRBJ2-2	TGTGCCAGCAGCTTAATACTAGCGGACCCGAACACCGGGGAGCTGTTTTTT	CASSLILADPNTGELFF
.	.	TRBV19	TRBJ2-7	TGTGCCAGTAGTTCTCAGACAGGTCGGTACGAGCAGTACTTC	CASSSQTGRYEQYF
.	.	TRBV29-1	TRBJ1-1	TGCAGCGTTGATCGGGGTCAAGGCACTGAAGCTTTCTTT	CSVDRGQGTEAFF
.	.	TRBV6-5	TRBJ1-2	TGTGCCAGCAGTTACTCGGTACAGGGACCTAACTATGGCTACACCTTC	CASSYSVQGPNYGYTF
.	.	TRBV6-5	TRBJ2-6	TGTGCCAGCAGTTACGAAGCCTCCTCTGGGGCCAACGTCCTGACTTTC	CASSYEASSGANVLTF
medium-sized	TRBD1	TRBV19	TRBJ2-3	TGTGCCAGTGGCGAAGGACAGGGGGCGACAGATACGCAGTATTTT	CASGEGQGATDTQYF
.	.	TRBV19	TRBJ1-4	TGTGCCAGTAGTACCGGCGGGGCTGAAAAACTGTTTTTT	CASSTGGAEKLFF
.	TRBD2	TRBV15	TRBJ2-3	TGTGCCACCAGCACCTATCCCGGGGGGAGCACAGATACGCAGTATTTT	CATSTYPGGSTDTQYF
.	.	TRBV28	TRBJ1-1	TGTGCCAGCAGTTTGGAAGGGGCCGAAGCTTTCTTT	CASSLEGAEAFF
.	.	TRBV10-2	TRBJ2-1	TGCGCCAGCGGTCAGGATGAGCAGTTCTTC	CASGQDEQFF